The source of this T cell receptor (beta chain) is a study of blood T cells in healthy people across ages. The second PCR ran roughly 6 to 12 cycles with a sample-barcoded 5' primer and J-beta primers. A template-switch adaptor that had 12 random nucleotides put a tag on each cDNA molecule. TCRdb called the 5' RACE reads again in MiXCR, with one record for every CDR3 protein. This repertoire shows 850,000 to 1,100,000 distinct CDR3 sequences, 30% to 40% found once; its top ten account for about an eighth. Trimming at V came to 1 base and at J to 0 bases, leaving 12 bases not matched to a gene. Germline values: CDR1 SGHAT, CDR2 FQNNGV. The CDR3 is made up of 19 amino acids. Regarding this clonotype: Its specificity is not known.

Whole-study results and caveats: Age showed a roughly linear inverse relationship with TCR beta diversity per million T cells. In the absence of known donor CMV status, changes in expanded clonotypes were possibly confounded.

The chain has TRBV11-2 and TRBJ1-3; 7 bases map to TRBD1. The origin of this receptor is a man aged 18-30 years in good health. The sequenced sample was blood. The CDR3 DNA sequence: TGTGCCAGCAGCTTAGGGCACAGGGGAGGCGCCAACTCTGGAAACACCATATATTTT. Residues: CASSLGHRGGANSGNTIYF.